The rows below give T cell receptor delta chains drawn from one sample of a study of Vδ1+ human thymocytes. TCRdb reanalyzed the multiplex PCR reads using CATT. The sample gives some 73,000 delta-chain clones, approximately 37% of which show up once; roughly 0.25% is in the top ten. Sequenced sample: Vdelta1+ gamma-delta thymocytes from the thymus. The origin of the receptors is a boy younger than two who had congenital heart surgery. Both conserved end residues are trimmed from each CDR3. Fields, in order: J gene, V gene, CDR3 protein.

J: TRDJ1
V: TRDV1
CDR3: ALGVPRFLAFTGGYGPYTDKLI

J: TRDJ1
V: TRDV1
CDR3: ALGELEWRSGRRPNVIRLYTDKLI

J: TRDJ1
V: TRDV1
CDR3: ALGERLEHTDKLI

J: TRDJ1
V: TRDV1
CDR3: ALGLLDGPSYVRTTDKLI

J: TRDJ1
V: TRDV1
CDR3: ALGEFSRLGDHTDKLI

J: TRDJ1
V: TRDV1
CDR3: ALGPGGLPTLYWEDFKLI

J: TRDJ1
V: TRDV1
CDR3: ALGELSPLNTDKLI

J: TRDJ1
V: TRDV1
CDR3: ALGELVVGAWGIRVPYTDKLI

J: TRDJ1
V: TRDV1
CDR3: ALGELIGWGIGHTDKLI

J: TRDJ1
V: TRDV1
CDR3: ALGEPLASGWVIAKLI

J: TRDJ1
V: TRDV1
CDR3: ALGKLRPRTGGPYTDKLI

J: TRDJ1
V: TRDV1
CDR3: ALGTPTSFYTDKLI

J: TRDJ1
V: TRDV1
CDR3: ALGELLPFPTGGYGDKLI

J: TRDJ1
V: TRDV1
CDR3: ALGELVLPSYVLRDRSDKLI

J: TRDJ1
V: TRDV1
CDR3: ALGELPTASFLLGDTVGGHTDKLI

J: TRDJ1
V: TRDV1
CDR3: ALGEPRALHTDKLI

J: TRDJ1
V: TRDV1
CDR3: ALGESEGGDTDKLI

J: TRDJ1
V: TRDV2
CDR3: ACDGGRDILPNTDKLI

J: TRDJ1
V: TRDV1
CDR3: ALGEDFLCWGYSDKLI

J: TRDJ1
V: TRDV1
CDR3: ALGEPRKHTYTDKLI

J: TRDJ1
V: TRDV1
CDR3: ALGGALLPNTDKLI

J: TRDJ1
V: TRDV1
CDR3: ALGGFLPTKGIRELI

J: TRDJ1
V: TRDV1
CDR3: ALGEPSSLPSPYWGIRTLPYTDKLI

J: TRDJ1
V: TRDV1
CDR3: ALGELLPTLGDTVTDKLI

J: TRDJ1
V: TRDV1
CDR3: ALGCLRTGVPYTDKLI

J: TRDJ1
V: TRDV2
CDR3: ACDNSFITRLPMSIWGIRKYTDKLI

J: TRDJ1
V: TRDV1
CDR3: ALGERWGTPDETDKLI

J: TRDJ1
V: TRDV1
CDR3: ALGEAPEVGDTIDKLI

J: TRDJ1
V: TRDV2
CDR3: ACATPYLGGGYVADKLI

J: TRDJ1
V: TRDV1
CDR3: ALGGAFLRVGPPLYTDKLI

J: TRDJ1
V: TRDV1
CDR3: ALGDSPRWISYEGPKLPNEQTDKLI

J: TRDJ1
V: TRDV1
CDR3: ALGIPGDPVPLGYTDKLI